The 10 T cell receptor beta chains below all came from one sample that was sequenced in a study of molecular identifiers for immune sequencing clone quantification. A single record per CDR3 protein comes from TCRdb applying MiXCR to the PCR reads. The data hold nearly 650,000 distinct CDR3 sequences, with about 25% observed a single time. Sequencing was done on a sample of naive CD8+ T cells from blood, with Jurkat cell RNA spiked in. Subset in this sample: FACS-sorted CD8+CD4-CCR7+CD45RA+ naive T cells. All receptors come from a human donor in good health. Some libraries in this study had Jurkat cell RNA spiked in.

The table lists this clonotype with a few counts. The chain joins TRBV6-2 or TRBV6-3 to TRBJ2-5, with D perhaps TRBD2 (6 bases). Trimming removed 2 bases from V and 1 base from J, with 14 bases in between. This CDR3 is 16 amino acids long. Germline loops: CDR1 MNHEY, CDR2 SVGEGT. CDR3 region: CASSYGITSPQETQYF. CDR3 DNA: TGTGCCAGCAGTTACGGGATAACTAGCCCCCAAGAGACCCAGTACTTC.

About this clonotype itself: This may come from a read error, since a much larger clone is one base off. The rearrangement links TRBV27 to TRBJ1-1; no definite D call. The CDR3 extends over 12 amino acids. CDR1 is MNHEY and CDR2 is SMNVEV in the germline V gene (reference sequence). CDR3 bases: TGTGCCAGCAGTAACGGTGGAGTTGAAGTTTTCTTT. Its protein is CASSNGGVEVFF.

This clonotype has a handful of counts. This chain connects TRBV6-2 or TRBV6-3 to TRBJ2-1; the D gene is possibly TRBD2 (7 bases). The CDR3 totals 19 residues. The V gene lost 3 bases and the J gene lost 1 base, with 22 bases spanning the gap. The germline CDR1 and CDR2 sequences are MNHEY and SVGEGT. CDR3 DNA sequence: TGTGCCAGCAGTTATATGGTCGGGGGGCGTTTGGGGTCCTACAATGAGCAGTTCTTC. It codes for CASSYMVGGRLGSYNEQFF.

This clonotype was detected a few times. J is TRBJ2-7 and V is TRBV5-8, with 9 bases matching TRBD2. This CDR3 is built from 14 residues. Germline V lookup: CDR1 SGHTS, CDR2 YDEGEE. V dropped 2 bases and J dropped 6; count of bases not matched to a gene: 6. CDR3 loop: CASSFRLAGFEQYF. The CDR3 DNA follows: TGTGCCAGCAGCTTCCGGCTAGCGGGGTTCGAGCAGTACTTC.

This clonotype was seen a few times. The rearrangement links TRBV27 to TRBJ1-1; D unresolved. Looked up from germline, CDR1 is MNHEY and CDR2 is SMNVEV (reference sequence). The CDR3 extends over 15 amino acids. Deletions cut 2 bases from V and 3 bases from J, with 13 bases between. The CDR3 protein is CASSLIAGWDTEAFF. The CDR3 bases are TGTGCCAGCAGTTTAATTGCGGGCTGGGACACTGAAGCTTTCTTT.

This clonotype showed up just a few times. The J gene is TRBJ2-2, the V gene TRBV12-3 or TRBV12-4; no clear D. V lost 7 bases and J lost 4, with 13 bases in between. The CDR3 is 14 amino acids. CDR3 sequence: CASNLDLRTGELFF. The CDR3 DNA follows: TGTGCCAGCAATCTCGACTTGCGCACCGGGGAGCTGTTTTTT.

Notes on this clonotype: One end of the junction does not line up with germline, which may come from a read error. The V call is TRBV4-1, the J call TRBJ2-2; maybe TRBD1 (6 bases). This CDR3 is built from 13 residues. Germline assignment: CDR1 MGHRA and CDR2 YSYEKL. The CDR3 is CASSQGGPGELLF. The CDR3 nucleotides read TGCGCCAGCAGCCAAGGGGGGCCCGGGGAGCTGTTGTTT.

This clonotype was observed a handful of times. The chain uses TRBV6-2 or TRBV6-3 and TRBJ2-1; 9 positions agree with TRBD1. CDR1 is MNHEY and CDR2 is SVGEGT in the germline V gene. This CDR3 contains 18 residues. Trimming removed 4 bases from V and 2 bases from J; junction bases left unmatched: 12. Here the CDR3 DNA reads TGTGCCAGCAGTTCCCCCCCGGGACAGGGACTCGCCTACAATGAGCAGTTCTTC. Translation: CASSSPPGQGLAYNEQFF.

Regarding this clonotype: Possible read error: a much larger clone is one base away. The CDR3 nucleotides are TGTGCCAGCAGCGAAGGGGGGCCAGGCCTTGCGTACGAGCAGTACTTC. Translated: CASSEGGPGLAYEQYF. The chain has TRBV9 and TRBJ2-7; D could derive from TRBD1 or TRBD2 (6 bases each). This CDR3 contains 16 residues. The ends were cut back, 3 bases at V and 4 bases at J, with 20 bases in the middle. Germline CDR1 and CDR2: SGDLS and YYNGEE.

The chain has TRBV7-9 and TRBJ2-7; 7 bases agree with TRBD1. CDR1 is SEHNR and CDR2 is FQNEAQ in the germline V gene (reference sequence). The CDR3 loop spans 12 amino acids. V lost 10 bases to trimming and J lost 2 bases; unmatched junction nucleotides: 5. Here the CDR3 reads CATRGQTYEQYF. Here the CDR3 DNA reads TGTGCCACCAGGGGACAGACCTACGAGCAGTACTTC.